The clone carrying this T cell receptor (beta chain) has more than one count but fewer than ten. The antigen is undetermined. Losses at the gene ends were 4 bases for V and 3 bases for J; bases not matched to a gene: 5. The CDR3 contains 14 residues. Germline lookup yields CDR1 LNHDA and CDR2 SQIVND (reference sequence). This record comes from a study of T cell repertoires in cytomegalovirus infection. Study conclusions and caveats: Ex vivo, HLA-C-restricted CMV-specific TCR beta clonotypes prevailed over the rest of the response.

TCRdb analysed the reads with MiXCR anew, one entry per CDR3 protein. The sample lists under 200,000 distinct CDR3 sequences, approximately 17% seen once, with approximately 18% in the top ten. Input material: CD8+ T cells from PBMCs. The chain couples TRBV19 to TRBJ2-7; 8 bases are a match to TRBD1. The clonotype originates from a human donor in good health (CMV status not recorded). Some clones in this sample may be carry-over from other donors' samples. The CDR3 nucleotides read TGTGCCAGTAGTACTCGACAGGGGAACTACGAGCAGTACTTC. It yields the protein CASSTRQGNYEQYF.